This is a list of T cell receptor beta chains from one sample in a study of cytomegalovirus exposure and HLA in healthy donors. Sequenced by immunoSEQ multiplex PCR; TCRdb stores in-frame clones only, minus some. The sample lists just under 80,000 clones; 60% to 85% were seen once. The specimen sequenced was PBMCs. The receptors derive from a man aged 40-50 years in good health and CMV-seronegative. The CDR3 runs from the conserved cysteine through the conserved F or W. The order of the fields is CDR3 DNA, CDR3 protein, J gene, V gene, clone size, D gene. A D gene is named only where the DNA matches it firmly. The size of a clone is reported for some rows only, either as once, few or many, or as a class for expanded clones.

TGTGCCAGCAGCGGAGGACAGGGGGGGGAGACCCAGTACTTC	CASSGGQGGETQYF	TRBJ2-5	TRBV9	.	TRBD1
TGCGCCAGCAGTGAGCAGAGAGGGTCATGGCACACTGAAGCTTTCTTT	CASSEQRGSWHTEAFF	TRBJ1-1	TRBV10-1	few	.
TGTGCCAGTAGGGACGGGACTAGCGAGACAGATACGCAGTATTTT	CASRDGTSETDTQYF	TRBJ2-3	TRBV19	.	TRBD2
TGTGCCAGCAGCGTAGGACAGGGGGACTACGAGCAGTACTTC	CASSVGQGDYEQYF	TRBJ2-7	TRBV9	.	TRBD1
TGCAGCGGTACCCGGGGAAGCGGGAGTATCTACGAGCAGTACTTC	CSGTRGSGSIYEQYF	TRBJ2-7	TRBV29-1	.	TRBD2
TGTGCCAGTAGTATAGGATGGAGCGGGACTTCCTACAATGAGCAGTTCTTC	CASSIGWSGTSYNEQFF	TRBJ2-1	TRBV19	.	TRBD2
TGTGCCACCAGCAGAGTGGTTGGGGCCGAGCCCTCCTACGAGCAGTACTTC	CATSRVVGAEPSYEQYF	TRBJ2-7	TRBV15	.	.
TGCAGCGTTAGGGGCGGAGGGGCGGTTAGCTCCTACAATGAGCAGTTCTTC	CSVRGGGAVSSYNEQFF	TRBJ2-1	TRBV29-1	.	.
TGTGCCAGCAGCCAAGAAGGCGGGAGGGCCGACACCGGGGAGCTGTTTTTT	CASSQEGGRADTGELFF	TRBJ2-2	TRBV4-2	few	TRBD2
TGCGCCAGCAGCGGTACCGGGACTAGCTACGAGCAGTACTTC	CASSGTGTSYEQYF	TRBJ2-7	TRBV5-1	.	TRBD2
TGTGCCAGCAGCCCCCCCGCCGGGACAGGATCCACAGATACGCAGTATTTT	CASSPPAGTGSTDTQYF	TRBJ2-3	TRBV5-6	.	TRBD1
TGTGCCACCAGCAGAGAAGGGGACTCCCGCTACAATGAGCAGTTCTTC	CATSREGDSRYNEQFF	TRBJ2-1	TRBV15	few	.
TGTGCCAGCAGCTTACTTCAGGGGGACGAAAAACTGTTTTTT	CASSLLQGDEKLFF	TRBJ1-4	TRBV7-6	.	TRBD1
TGTGCCAGCAGCCGCGTGAACACCATATATTTT	CASSRVNTIYF	TRBJ1-3	TRBV7-9	few	.
TGTGCCAGCAGCTCTTTCTTCGGGGGCGGGGAGCTGTTTTTT	CASSSFFGGGELFF	TRBJ2-2	TRBV5-4	.	.
TGTGCCAGCAGCAAAACTAGCGGAAACACAGATACGCAGTATTTT	CASSKTSGNTDTQYF	TRBJ2-3	TRBV27	.	TRBD2
TGTGCCAGCAGCCAAGGATACAGGGATGGCTACACCTTC	CASSQGYRDGYTF	TRBJ1-2	TRBV14	.	.
TGTGCCAGCAGCAGCCGGACAGGGAACCAAGAGACCCAGTACTTC	CASSSRTGNQETQYF	TRBJ2-5	TRBV28	.	TRBD1
TGTGCCAGCAGTGAGCAGCGGGACTCAAATGAGCAGTTCTTC	CASSEQRDSNEQFF	TRBJ2-1	TRBV6-4	.	TRBD2
TGTGCCAGCAGCTTAGGGCCCCTACAGGGGTCTGGAAACACCATATATTTT	CASSLGPLQGSGNTIYF	TRBJ1-3	TRBV7-2	once	TRBD1
TGCAGCGTCGCGCTCCCCGTGAGACGGAGTGAAGCTTTCTTT	CSVALPVRRSEAFF	TRBJ1-1	TRBV29-1	.	.
TGTGCCAGCAGTTTAGCTCATTCCCTTTCCGCGGTACAAGAGACCCAGTACTTC	CASSLAHSLSAVQETQYF	TRBJ2-5	TRBV28	.	.
TGTGCCAGCAGACCCTATACAGGGACTAACTATGGCTACACCTTC	CASRPYTGTNYGYTF	TRBJ1-2	TRBV13	.	.
TGTGCCTGGAGTGTTCTTCAGACGAGGTGGCCCCAGCATTTT	CAWSVLQTRWPQHF	TRBJ1-5	TRBV30	.	.
TGCGCCAGCAGTAATTTAGGGGTCAGCTCCTACGAGCAGTACTTC	CASSNLGVSSYEQYF	TRBJ2-7	TRBV5-1	.	.
TGTGCCAGCAGCTTATTATCCCCTGAGCAGTACTTC	CASSLLSPEQYF	TRBJ2-7	TRBV13	few	.
TGTGCCAGCAGTGAATCCAGGGGCACCGGGGAGCTGTTTTTT	CASSESRGTGELFF	TRBJ2-2	TRBV2	.	.
TGTGCCAGCAGCGTTCCGGGAACAGATACGCAGTATTTT	CASSVPGTDTQYF	TRBJ2-3	TRBV9	once	.
TGTGCCAGTAGCCACCTGGGACAGGGGGCATCAGTTCAAGAGACCCAGTACTTC	CASSHLGQGASVQETQYF	TRBJ2-5	TRBV19	.	TRBD1
TGTGCCAGCAGTTTAGCCCGCACAGGGAGCTCCTACGAGCAGTACTTC	CASSLARTGSSYEQYF	TRBJ2-7	TRBV27	.	.
TGTGCCATCAGCCTCACTCCTAGCGGGAGCTCCTACGAGCAGTACTTC	CAISLTPSGSSYEQYF	TRBJ2-7	TRBV10-3	few	TRBD2
TGTGCCACCAGCAGGGAGACAGGGATCACCACTGAAGCTTTCTTT	CATSRETGITTEAFF	TRBJ1-1	TRBV15	.	TRBD1
TGCAGCGTTGGACAGGTACTGAACAATGAGCAGTTCTTC	CSVGQVLNNEQFF	TRBJ2-1	TRBV29-1	.	.
TGCGCCAGCAGCTGGACTAACCTGAATTATGAGCAGTTCTTC	CASSWTNLNYEQFF	TRBJ2-1	TRBV5-1	.	.
TGTGCCAGCAGCCTAGGGGGCAGACGCACAGATACGCAGTATTTT	CASSLGGRRTDTQYF	TRBJ2-3	TRBV27	.	TRBD1
TGTGCCAGCAGCAGGGACAGAGCCTCCTACAATGAGCAGTTCTTC	CASSRDRASYNEQFF	TRBJ2-1	TRBV7-9	.	TRBD1
TGTGCCAGCTCCGGGACAGGGGGCAGCAATCAGCCCCAGCATTTT	CASSGTGGSNQPQHF	TRBJ1-5	TRBV25-1	.	TRBD1
TGCAGCGTAGGATCCGGGACTAGCCCGTACGAGCAGTACTTC	CSVGSGTSPYEQYF	TRBJ2-7	TRBV29-1	.	TRBD2
TGTGCCTGGAGTGCCGGGGGGGCCGACACCGGGGAGCTGTTTTTT	CAWSAGGADTGELFF	TRBJ2-2	TRBV30	.	TRBD2
TGTGCCAGTAGTCCCCCCGGGGAGACCCAGTACTTC	CASSPPGETQYF	TRBJ2-5	TRBV19	.	.
TGTGCCAGCAGTACACAGGGGGGGAAAGAAAAACTGTTTTTT	CASSTQGGKEKLFF	TRBJ1-4	TRBV28	.	TRBD1
TGCGCCAGCAGCTTTAGGGAGCTCCTGGGAGCTTTCTTT	CASSFRELLGAFF	TRBJ1-1	TRBV5-1	.	.
TGTGCCAGCAGCCCGAGGTGGAGCTCCTACAATGAGCAGTTCTTC	CASSPRWSSYNEQFF	TRBJ2-1	TRBV5-6	.	.
TGTGCCAGCAGCTCAAAGAGACTAGCGGGAGGGCCAAATGAGCAGTTCTTC	CASSSKRLAGGPNEQFF	TRBJ2-1	TRBV7-2	.	TRBD2
TGTGCCACAGCGGGTAGCTCCTACAATGAGCAGTTCTTC	CATAGSSYNEQFF	TRBJ2-1	TRBV15	.	.
TGTGCCATCAGTGATAAGGGGGCAGGCAATCAGCCCCAGCATTTT	CAISDKGAGNQPQHF	TRBJ1-5	TRBV10-3	.	TRBD1
TGTGCCAGCAGCTTGATTTCGGGGACAGAGAACACTGAAGCTTTCTTT	CASSLISGTENTEAFF	TRBJ1-1	TRBV7-2	.	TRBD1
TGTGCCACCAGCAGGGATCCACGGGCGAGCGGCGAGCAGTTCTTC	CATSRDPRASGEQFF	TRBJ2-1	TRBV15	.	.
TGTGCCAGCAGCAAATGGAGCTTTCAACCTTATGGCTACACCTTC	CASSKWSFQPYGYTF	TRBJ1-2	TRBV5-4	once	.
TGTGCCTGGAGTGTCACAGGGACGGAGACCCAGTACTTC	CAWSVTGTETQYF	TRBJ2-5	TRBV30	.	.